The 5 T cell receptor beta chains listed next were all sequenced from one sample in a study of blood T cell repertoires in COVID-19. Produced via immunoSEQ multiplex PCR; TCRdb's table is partial and in-frame only. The table has 75,000 to 85,000 clones, about 88% seen once. The specimen sequenced was peripheral blood. The source of these receptors is a human donor in a cohort sampled during active COVID-19.

The chain carries TRBV7-3 and TRBJ1-1; D possibly corresponds to TRBD1 (6 bases). Germline-derived CDR1 and CDR2 are SGHTA and FQGTGA. This CDR3 is 14 amino acids long. V was clipped by 5 bases and J by 6 bases, with 16 bases between them. CDR3 nucleotides: TGTGCCAGCAGCCTTCAGCAGGGGAGCGCTGAAGCTTTCTTT. Translating gives CASSLQQGSAEAFF.

V is TRBV15 and J is TRBJ1-2; 8 bases align to TRBD1. CDR1 and CDR2 from the germline V gene are LNHNV and YYDKDF (reference sequence). The CDR3 runs to 17 residues. The junction had 8 bases not matched to a gene; V was cut back by 0 bases and J by 2 bases. CDR3 amino acids: CATSRDGTGPENYGYTF. CDR3 nucleotide sequence: TGTGCCACCAGCAGAGACGGGACAGGCCCCGAAAACTATGGCTACACCTTC.

The chain recombines TRBV10-3 with TRBJ2-7; D is possibly TRBD1 (6 bases). CDR1 is ENHRY and CDR2 is SYGVKD in the germline V gene. Trimming stripped 2 bases from V and 5 bases from J, with 13 bases between. This CDR3 contains 14 residues. The CDR3 region is CAISERQDPDEQYF. For the CDR3, the DNA is TGTGCCATCAGTGAGAGACAGGATCCAGACGAGCAGTACTTC.

This clone was seen once. The rearrangement uses TRBV29-1 and TRBJ2-3, with a weak D call TRBD2 (6 bases). Looked up from germline, CDR1 is SQVTM and CDR2 is ANQGSEA. This CDR3 spans 11 amino acids. Trimming took 7 bases from V and 2 from J, leaving 7 bases between them. The CDR3 DNA reads as TGCAGCGGGACTAACACAGATACGCAGTATTTT. Amino acids: CSGTNTDTQYF.

The chain recombines TRBV18 with TRBJ1-5; weak D call: TRBD1 (6 bases). Germline CDR1 KGHSH, CDR2 LQKENI. Trimming cost V 8 bases and J 5 bases, with 10 bases left between them. This CDR3 spans 12 amino acids. The CDR3 coding sequence is TGTGCCAGCGCCCCAGGGGATCAGCCCCAGCATTTT. Translating gives CASAPGDQPQHF.